The subject of this entry is one TCR beta chain. Its antigen is not known. This entry is derived from a study of T-cell memory formation after mild COVID-19. Study observations and caveats: Second-wave clones that peaked on day 37 lacked confirmed SARS-CoV-2 specificity.

One entry per CDR3 protein results from TCRdb running MiXCR on the 5' RACE reads. The sample consists of fewer than 450,000 distinct CDR3 sequences, more than 20% of them appearing once. This CDR3 has 14 residues. With 1 base clipped from V and 3 bases from J, the junction kept 2 bases outside the gene matches. Germline V gene sequence: CDR1 LNHDA, CDR2 SQIVND (reference sequence). The clonotype comes from an adult woman who had mild COVID-19 (a few samples of this study predate the infection). Cell type and time point are not known. The specimen was PBMCs or a T cell subset sorted from them (not recorded which). This chain connects TRBV19 to TRBJ1-1; 7 positions agree with TRBD1. CDR3 nucleotide sequence: TGTGCCAGTAGTATAGTACAGGGGTACACTGAAGCTTTCTTT. It encodes CASSIVQGYTEAFF.